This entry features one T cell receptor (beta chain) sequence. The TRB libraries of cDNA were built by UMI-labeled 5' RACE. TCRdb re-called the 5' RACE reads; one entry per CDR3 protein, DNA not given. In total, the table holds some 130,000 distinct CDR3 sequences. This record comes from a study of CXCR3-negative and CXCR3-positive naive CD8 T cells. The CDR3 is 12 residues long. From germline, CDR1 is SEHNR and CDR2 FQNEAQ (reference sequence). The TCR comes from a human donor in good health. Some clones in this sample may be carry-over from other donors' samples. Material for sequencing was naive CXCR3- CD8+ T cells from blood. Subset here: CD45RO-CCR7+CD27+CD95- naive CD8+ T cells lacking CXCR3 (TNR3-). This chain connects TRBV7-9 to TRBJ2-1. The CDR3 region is CASSAEYNEQFF.